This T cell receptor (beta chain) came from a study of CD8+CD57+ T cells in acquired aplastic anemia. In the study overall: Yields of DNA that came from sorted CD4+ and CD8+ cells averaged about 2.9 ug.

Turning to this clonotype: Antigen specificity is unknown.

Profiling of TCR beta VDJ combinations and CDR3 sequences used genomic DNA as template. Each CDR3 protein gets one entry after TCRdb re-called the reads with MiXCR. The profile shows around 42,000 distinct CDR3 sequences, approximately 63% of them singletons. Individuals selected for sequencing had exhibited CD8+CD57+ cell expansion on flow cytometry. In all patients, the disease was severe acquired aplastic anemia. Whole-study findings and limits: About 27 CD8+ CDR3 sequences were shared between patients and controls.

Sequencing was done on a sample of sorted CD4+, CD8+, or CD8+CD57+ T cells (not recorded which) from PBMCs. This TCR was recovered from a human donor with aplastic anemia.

This CDR3 is CSARSLAGGSYNEQFF. CDR3 nucleotide sequence: TGCAGTGCTAGGTCTCTAGCGGGAGGGTCCTACAATGAGCAGTTCTTC. The chain employs TRBV20-1 and TRBJ2-1, with TRBD2 matching 12 bases. Per germline, CDR1 DFQATT and CDR2 SNEGSKA (reference sequence). This CDR3 is built from 16 residues. The V segment lost 3 bases and the J segment 1 base; nucleotides outside the gene matches: 4.